These 27 T cell receptor beta chains share one sample of origin, sequenced in a study of post-analysis software for immune sequencing data. Whole-study results and caveats: Included in a set of a few TRBV segments more frequent in patients than controls were TRBV5-6, TRBV5-1 and TRBV20-1.

Their target antigens are unknown. Sequencing libraries made from TCR beta cDNA carried unique molecular identifiers. From the PCR reads, TCRdb called clonotypes with MiXCR, one entry per CDR3 protein. This table holds hundreds of thousands of distinct CDR3 sequences, 59% found once. The sample was blood. Receptors were obtained from a girl aged 2-10 years with multiple sclerosis.

This clonotype has more than one count but fewer than ten. This chain joins TRBV6-6 and TRBJ2-3; 11 bases agree with TRBD2. Germline V gives CDR1 MNHNY, CDR2 SVGAGI (reference sequence). CDR3 length equals 12 residues. V was pared by 6 bases and J by 12 bases, with 5 bases of the junction left unmatched. For the CDR3, the DNA is TGTGCCAGCAGGGAACTAGCGGGAGTTCAGTATTTT. Translated: CASRELAGVQYF.

The J gene is TRBJ2-2, the V gene TRBV12-3 or TRBV12-4; D gene uncertain. This CDR3 has 16 amino acids. V was clipped by 7 bases and J by 4 bases, with 19 bases between them. This CDR3 reads CASNIYPGPSTGELFF. The CDR3 DNA reads TGTGCCAGCAATATTTACCCAGGACCATCCACCGGGGAGCTGTTTTTT.

V usage is TRBV14 and J usage is TRBJ1-2; 8 bases align to TRBD1. Trimming at V came to 6 bases and at J to 5 bases, leaving 11 bases not matched to a gene. This CDR3 contains 15 residues. Germline-derived CDR1 and CDR2 are SGHDN and FVKESK. The CDR3 region is CASSFGTGWRYGYTF. CDR3 in DNA: TGTGCCAGCAGTTTTGGGACAGGATGGAGATATGGCTACACCTTC.

The genes are TRBV5-1 and TRBJ1-1; D gene uncertain. CDR1 is SGHRS and CDR2 is YFSETQ in the germline V gene. This CDR3 region has 14 residues. Trimming removed 0 bases from V and 2 bases from J, with 8 bases in between. This chain's CDR3 is CASSLEGPNTEAFF. The CDR3 nucleotides are TGCGCCAGCAGCTTGGAAGGGCCAAACACTGAAGCTTTCTTT.

This clonotype was seen a handful of times. This chain connects TRBV10-3 to TRBJ2-7; D call uncertain. Trimming pared 4 bases from V and 2 bases from J, leaving 9 bases between. Per germline, CDR1 ENHRY and CDR2 SYGVKD. This CDR3 comprises 13 residues. The CDR3 region is CAISARITYEQYF. The CDR3 nucleotides are TGTGCCATCAGTGCCCGGATAACCTACGAGCAGTACTTC.

The V gene is TRBV30, the J gene TRBJ2-1; maybe TRBD1 (6 bases). Per germline, CDR1 GTSNPN and CDR2 SVGIG (reference sequence). The CDR3 is made up of 13 amino acids. Trimming removed 3 bases from V and 5 bases from J, with 11 bases in between. CDR3 coding DNA: TGTGCCTGGAGGTGGGGGCGGGACAATGAGCAGTTCTTC. Translating gives CAWRWGRDNEQFF.

V and J are TRBV20-1 and TRBJ2-6; 10 bases agree with TRBD1. The V gene's germline CDR1 is DFQATT and CDR2 SNEGSKA (reference sequence). This CDR3 comprises 15 residues. V shed 5 bases, J shed 1 base, and the junction held 2 bases outside the gene matches. The CDR3 DNA reads as TGCAGTGCTGACAGGGGGCGTTCTGGGGCCAACGTCCTGACTTTC. Its protein is CSADRGRSGANVLTF.

V is TRBV12-3 or TRBV12-4 and J is TRBJ2-3, with D possibly being TRBD2 (6 bases). The V end was cut by 5 bases, the J end by 10 bases, with 13 bases between. The CDR3 loop spans 12 amino acids. CDR3 nucleotides: TGTGCCAGCAGTCACCGGGCTAGCGCGCAGTATTTT. Amino acids: CASSHRASAQYF.

The rearrangement links TRBV12-3 or TRBV12-4 to TRBJ1-2, with D possibly matching TRBD1 (5 bases). The CDR3 consists of 13 residues. The V gene lost 3 bases and the J gene lost 8 bases, with 13 bases spanning the gap. CDR3 bases: TGTGCCAGCAGTTTCGGGACGGCTAACGGCTACACCTTC. Encoded protein: CASSFGTANGYTF.

The genes are TRBV7-9 and TRBJ1-5; D possibly corresponds to TRBD1 (5 bases). The CDR3 runs 17 residues. The V and J ends lost 2 bases and 0 bases respectively, with 14 bases between them. Germline-derived CDR1 and CDR2 are SEHNR and FQNEAQ (reference sequence). CDR3 coding DNA: TGTGCCAGCAGCTTATTGGGGACGACGGATAGCAATCAGCCCCAGCATTTT. Translation: CASSLLGTTDSNQPQHF.

The chain uses TRBV20-1 and TRBJ2-7; the D is unclear. The V end lost 2 bases, the J end lost 5 bases, and 22 bases lay between the germline ends. There are 16 residues in the CDR3. Germline CDR1 and CDR2: DFQATT and SNEGSKA (reference sequence). The CDR3 nucleotides are TGCAGTGCTAGATCACTTTCGTCCTCTCTTCAGGACGAGCAGTACTTC. Amino acid sequence: CSARSLSSSLQDEQYF.

This clonotype came up once. The chain has TRBV5-1 and TRBJ2-5, with 7 bases identical to TRBD1. The CDR3 has 14 amino acids. Germline V lookup: CDR1 SGHRS, CDR2 YFSETQ. The ends lost 2 bases at V and 4 bases at J; junction bases unmatched: 5. The CDR3 DNA reads as TGCGCCAGCAGCTTACCAGGGGGAACAGAGACCCAGTACTTC. It codes for CASSLPGGTETQYF.

The V call is TRBV29-1, the J call TRBJ2-7; 7 bases are a match to TRBD2. The CDR3 totals 13 residues. Germline CDR1 and CDR2: SQVTM and ANQGSEA. V was clipped by 5 bases and J by 0 bases; unmatched bases: 4. CDR3 in DNA: TGCAGCGTTCTGAGCGGGAACTCCTACGAGCAGTACTTC. Its translation is CSVLSGNSYEQYF.

The V gene is TRBV11-2, the J gene TRBJ1-1; D not resolved. Germline lookup yields CDR1 SGHAT and CDR2 FQNNGV. V gave up 2 bases and J gave up 1 base, with 5 bases separating them. The length of the CDR3 is 13 residues. This chain's CDR3 is CASSLHQNTEAFF. The CDR3 nucleotides read TGTGCCAGCAGCTTACACCAGAACACTGAAGCTTTCTTT. Based on the CDR3 plus reference TRBV11-2 and TRBJ1-1, the full variable domain is EAGVAQSPRYKIIEKRQSVAFWCNPISGHATLYWYQQILGQGPKLLIQFQNNGVVDDSQLPKDRFSAERLKGVDSTLKIQPAKLEDSAVYLCASSLHQNTEAFFGQGTRLTVV.

This sequence joins TRBV7-9 and TRBJ2-5; 7 bases are a match to TRBD2. The DNA end is more similar to TRBJ2-7, so the J call may be wrong. The CDR3 has 15 amino acids. CDR1 is SEHNR and CDR2 is FQNEAQ in the germline V gene (reference sequence). Here the CDR3 reads CASSPLRVGGIEQYF. The CDR3 bases are TGTGCCAGCAGCCCACTCAGGGTCGGGGGGATCGAGCAGTACTTC.

The V call is TRBV7-3, the J call TRBJ2-1, with a tentative D call TRBD2 (5 bases). The V and J ends lost 5 bases and 3 bases respectively, with 14 bases between them. Germline values: CDR1 SGHTA, CDR2 FQGTGA. The CDR3 has 15 amino acids. The CDR3 DNA follows: TGTGCCAGCAGCCGGATTCGACGGGGCTACAATGAGCAGTTCTTC. Translated, it gives CASSRIRRGYNEQFF.

This chain connects TRBV5-1 to TRBJ2-3, with TRBD1 matching over 7 bases. The V gene's germline CDR1 is SGHRS and CDR2 YFSETQ. Trimming cost V 0 bases and J 6 bases; bases outside gene matches: 7. CDR3 length: 15 residues. The CDR3 region is CASSLEGGSWDTQYF. The CDR3 DNA sequence: TGCGCCAGCAGCTTGGAAGGGGGCAGTTGGGATACGCAGTATTTT.

This sequence joins TRBV6-6 and TRBJ2-5, with TRBD1 matching 9 bases. Unmatched junction bases numbered 7, after V lost 6 bases and J lost 11 bases. Germline CDR1 and CDR2: MNHNY and SVGAGI (reference sequence). CDR3 size: 12 residues. The CDR3 loop reads CASRGQGWEQYF. In DNA, the CDR3 is TGTGCCAGCAGAGGACAGGGGTGGGAGCAGTACTTC.

The chain uses TRBV2 and TRBJ2-1; 11 bases match TRBD1. CDR1 is SNHLY, CDR2 FYNNEI, per germline. The ends lost 8 bases at V and 9 bases at J; junction bases unmatched: 3. CDR3 length: 12 amino acids. DNA of the CDR3: TGTGCCAGCGGACAGGGGGCGGGTGAGCAGTTCTTC. Protein product: CASGQGAGEQFF. The full variable domain, with the rest looked up from reference TRBV2 and TRBJ2-1, is EPEVTQTPSHQVTQMGQEVILRCVPISNHLYFYWYRQILGQKVEFLVSFYNNEISEKSEIFDDQFSVERPDGSNFTLKIRSTKLEDSAMYFCASGQGAGEQFFGPGTRLTVL.

The rearrangement links TRBV27 to TRBJ2-1; TRBD2 matches at 8 bases. Per germline, CDR1 MNHEY and CDR2 SMNVEV (reference sequence). The CDR3 sequence is 15 residues long. J was trimmed by 5 bases and V by 3 bases; bases with no gene match: 6. The CDR3 loop is CASSLWTSPNNEQFF. In DNA, the CDR3 is TGTGCCAGCAGTTTGTGGACTAGCCCCAACAATGAGCAGTTCTTC.

This clonotype was seen once. The chain is built from TRBV9 and TRBJ2-2; 9 nucleotides match TRBD2. V lost 4 bases and J lost 0; bases outside the gene matches: 7. Germline CDR1 and CDR2: SGDLS and YYNGEE. CDR3 length equals 17 residues. The CDR3 DNA is TGTGCCAGCAGCCTCTGGGCGGGAGGGACGAACACCGGGGAGCTGTTTTTT. Its protein is CASSLWAGGTNTGELFF.

V is TRBV5-1 and J is TRBJ1-2, with 7 positions matching TRBD1. The germline gives CDR1 SGHRS, CDR2 YFSETQ. J gave up 6 bases and V 6 bases, and 17 bases lay outside the gene matches. The CDR3 has 16 amino acids. This chain's CDR3 is CASKPGQLPGGNGYTF. As DNA, the CDR3 is TGCGCCAGCAAACCGGGACAGCTGCCCGGAGGGAATGGCTACACCTTC. The entire variable domain, with the rest obtained from reference TRBV5-1 and TRBJ1-2, is as follows: KAGVTQTPRYLIKTRGQQVTLSCSPISGHRSVSWYQQTPGQGLQFLFEYFSETQRNKGNFPGRFSGRQFSNSRSEMNVSTLELGDSALYLCASKPGQLPGGNGYTFGSGTRLTVV.

This clonotype was detected once. The gene calls are TRBV3-1 and TRBJ2-7; TRBD1 matches at 8 bases. The CDR3 covers 16 residues. The J segment lost 2 bases and the V segment lost 1 base, leaving 7 bases of the junction unmatched. Germline assignment: CDR1 LGHDT and CDR2 YNNKEL (reference sequence). The CDR3 DNA is TGTGCCAGCAGCCAAGCGCGACAGGGGAACACCTACGAGCAGTACTTC. Protein: CASSQARQGNTYEQYF.

There are a few counts of this clonotype. The V call is TRBV2, the J call TRBJ2-1; 7 bases agree with TRBD1. The V gene's germline CDR1 is SNHLY and CDR2 FYNNEI. V dropped 5 bases and J dropped 4; count of bases not matched to a gene: 8. CDR3 size: 15 residues. The CDR3 is CASSTPGTEYNEQFF. The CDR3 bases are TGTGCCAGCAGTACCCCCGGGACAGAATACAATGAGCAGTTCTTC. The full variable domain, completed using reference TRBV2 and TRBJ2-1, is EPEVTQTPSHQVTQMGQEVILRCVPISNHLYFYWYRQILGQKVEFLVSFYNNEISEKSEIFDDQFSVERPDGSNFTLKIRSTKLEDSAMYFCASSTPGTEYNEQFFGPGTRLTVL.

The rearrangement links TRBV7-9 to TRBJ1-4; 8 bases match TRBD1. CDR1 is SEHNR, CDR2 FQNEAQ, per germline (reference sequence). This CDR3 is 15 amino acids long. The V segment lost 5 bases and the J segment 8 bases; nucleotides outside the gene matches: 10. CDR3 loop: CASSPGQGGGEKLFF. CDR3 bases: TGTGCCAGCAGCCCCGGACAGGGAGGGGGAGAAAAACTGTTTTTT.

This chain connects TRBV7-9 to TRBJ2-7, with 10 bases aligning to TRBD1. Germline V gene sequence: CDR1 SEHNR, CDR2 FQNEAQ (reference sequence). This CDR3 is 15 amino acids long. V gave up 1 base and J gave up 4 bases; unmatched junction bases: 4. As DNA, the CDR3 is TGTGCCAGCAGCTTAGAGGCGGGACAGGGGTACGAGCAGTACTTC. Protein sequence: CASSLEAGQGYEQYF.

This sequence joins TRBV20-1 and TRBJ2-7; 11 bases match TRBD2. J was trimmed by 0 bases and V by 0 bases; bases with no gene match: 1. Germline values: CDR1 DFQATT, CDR2 SNEGSKA (reference sequence). The CDR3 spans 15 residues. The CDR3 nucleotides are TGCAGTGCTAGAGATCTAGCGGGGGGCTCCTACGAGCAGTACTTC. It yields the protein CSARDLAGGSYEQYF.